Detailed here is one TCR beta chain. The donors were in the approximately 130-subject validation cohort; that cohort was separate from the approximately 700-subject first cohort. This record belongs to a study of cytomegalovirus exposure and HLA in healthy donors. Looking at the study overall: A later analysis reported the 120 validation repertoires used the same platform as the roughly 700 first-cohort repertoires.

The repertoire was sequenced with immunoSEQ multiplex PCR; TCRdb's copy has only in-frame clones and lacks some. The sample contains more than 250,000 clones, more than 80% of which appear only once. The receptor comes from a woman aged 18-29 years in good health and CMV-seronegative. Specimen: PBMCs.

CDR3: CASSPTRTSGYEQYF. The CDR3 DNA follows: TGCGCCAGCAGCCCGACCAGGACTAGCGGCTACGAGCAGTACTTC. V gene TRBV4-3 combines with J gene TRBJ2-7, with 10 bases that match TRBD2. The CDR3 runs 15 residues. J lost 3 bases, V lost 4 bases, and 6 bases had no gene match. Germline V gives CDR1 LGHNA, CDR2 YSLEER.